The source of this T cell receptor (beta chain) is a study of T cell responses to AZD1222 COVID-19 vaccine (dated by TCRdb to 2020 to 2022). Concerning the study at large: AZD1222 recipients given second doses at about 4 weeks or at about 12 weeks were pooled, since spike-specific TCR depth and breadth were not found to differ between the two schedules. TCR sequencing was performed for some 250 trial participants, of whom around 200 were given two doses of AZD1222 and around 26 were given two doses of MenACWY control vaccine. Trial participants were enrolled by age into subgroups of 18-55, 56-69 and 70-plus years, and around 150, 29 and 61 TCR-sequenced participants, respectively, were included in these subgroups. General conclusions and limits of the study: Reportedly, almost half of the unique spike-specific TCRs recognized epitopes lying outside the regions that are mutated in the B.1.351 and B.1.1.7 variants. Most participants were white British and females outnumbered males, and the authors suggested that clonal diversity may have been underestimated. Conclusions about previously exposed vaccinees are limited, since just five to seven AZD1222 recipients were seropositive for SARS-CoV-2 at baseline. No day 14 peak-response samples were available, so repertoires were characterized only after the peak T cell response. After two AZD1222 doses, spike-specific TCR breadth and depth were significantly higher than at day 0 and than in MenACWY recipients. The vaccine-associated CD4 TCRs covered the entire spike protein, and the dominant responses fell in regions 160-218 and 743-854. The 56-69-year group was small, and its depth increase did not reach significance, likely because of low power.

Sample time point, as interpreted from the label and publication: baseline before first vaccination. The vaccinee samples were drawn from two UK trials, COV001 and COV002, one of which was a single-blind randomized controlled phase 2/3 trial testing AZD1222 (ChAdOx1 nCoV-19) in healthy adults. Trial participant PBMC samples were collected at day 0 and day 28 after the second dose for TCRbeta chain sequencing. Germline trimming: 3 bases from V, 4 bases from J; junction bases outside gene matches: 8. The germline V gene (reference sequence) provides CDR1 LNHDA and CDR2 SQIVND. The CDR3 sequence holds 16 residues, the cysteine and phenylalanine included. The retained sequence is limited to the CDR3, 48 bases, with the frame set at the first base. Worth noting for this clone: It has no known antigen specificity. Qualities for individual bases were not recorded, and no much larger clone is one base off.

The CDR3 regions of human TCRbeta chains were analyzed by immunosequencing. In the authors' own workflow: Repertoire TCRs were checked for matches against a reference library of SARS-CoV-2-specific TCRs that had been generated using the MIRA antigen-specificity platform. Breadth was defined as the fraction of unique TCRs that were SARS-CoV-2-associated, and depth was defined as the fraction of total T cells that were SARS-CoV-2-associated. Using the MIRA data, every spike-specific TCR was mapped to the spike region that the TCR reacted to and assigned to either a CD4 or a CD8 class. Log10-transformed breadth and depth values were compared by one-way ANOVA with Sidak's multiple comparisons tests. TCRdb took over this immuneACCESS table, retaining in-frame rearrangements with V and J assigned. Such tables are incomplete; in checked studies, under half of the missing clones stem from an unresolved V gene, and the remainder is unexplained. V and J calls and clone size are as listed in that table; D and trimming were resolved from the DNA. This sample is represented by fewer than 120,000 clones; about 85% of them were singletons. Around 3.2% of the sample is held by the ten biggest clonotypes.

The chain was built from TRBV19 and TRBJ2-2, with 7 bases matching TRBD2. The sequencing used peripheral blood, collected on day 0 of AZD1222 vaccination. The clonotype originates from an adult in good health. The sequenced DNA: TGTGCCAGTAGTATCATGGGAGGGGAGTCCACCGGGGAGCTGTTTTTT. This encodes CASSIMGGESTGELFF.